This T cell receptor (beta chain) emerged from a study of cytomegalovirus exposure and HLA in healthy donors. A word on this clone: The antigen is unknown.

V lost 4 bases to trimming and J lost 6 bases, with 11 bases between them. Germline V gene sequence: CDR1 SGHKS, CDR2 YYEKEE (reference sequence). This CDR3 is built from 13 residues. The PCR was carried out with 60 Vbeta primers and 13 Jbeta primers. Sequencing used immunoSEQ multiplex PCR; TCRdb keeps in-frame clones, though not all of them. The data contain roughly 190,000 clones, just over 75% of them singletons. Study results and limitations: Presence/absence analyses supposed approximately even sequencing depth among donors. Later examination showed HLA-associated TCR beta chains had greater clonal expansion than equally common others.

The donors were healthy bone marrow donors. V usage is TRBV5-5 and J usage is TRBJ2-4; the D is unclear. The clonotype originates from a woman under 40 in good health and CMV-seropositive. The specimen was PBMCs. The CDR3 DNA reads TGTGCCAGCAGCCCCGTGGGCCGAAACATTCAGTACTTC. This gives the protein CASSPVGRNIQYF.